The next 30 T cell receptor beta chains were all read from a single sample in a study of radiation and T cells in renal cell carcinoma. Time point specified: baseline pretreatment blood. Treatment described: 15 Gy SBRT to primary tumor, nephrectomy 4 weeks later. Measured with immunoSEQ multiplex PCR; TCRdb has only the in-frame clones, and not every one. The top ten hold 7.5% to 8.5% of the sample, which has about 95,000 clones, approximately 86% seen once. The starting material was blood, obtained from a patient whose treatment included radiotherapy and nephrectomy. The origin of the receptors is a man aged 50-60 years with renal cell carcinoma.

The chain recombines TRBV19 with TRBJ2-3; possible D gene TRBD1, 6 bases. The CDR3 loop spans 17 amino acids. CDR1 and CDR2 (germline): LNHDA, SQIVND (reference sequence). Trimming took 2 bases from V and 1 from J, leaving 16 bases between them. CDR3 protein: CASSIRSGAVGTDTQYF. In DNA form, the CDR3 reads TGTGCCAGTAGTATACGGTCAGGGGCGGTGGGCACAGATACGCAGTATTTT.

The chain links TRBV30 to TRBJ2-7; either TRBD1 or TRBD2 may supply D (6 bases each). Trimming cost V 2 bases and J 5 bases, with 13 bases left between them. This CDR3 is 13 amino acids long. Germline V lookup: CDR1 GTSNPN, CDR2 SVGIG (reference sequence). The CDR3: CAWSRGRLNEQYF. The CDR3 coding sequence is TGTGCCTGGAGTCGGGGGCGCCTTAACGAGCAGTACTTC.

This rearrangement joins TRBV21-1 to TRBJ2-2; the table's D call of TRBD1 was not tested on the DNA. TRBV21-1 is a listed pseudogene. The CDR3 has 16 amino acids. CDR3 amino acids: CASSKLGRANTGELFF. CDR3 nucleotide sequence: TGTGCCAGCAGCAAATTGGGCAGGGCGAACACCGGGGAGCTGTTTTTT.

The CDR3 bases are TGTGCCAGCACCCCTATGTCCCTCAACTATGGCTACACCTTC. Translated, it gives CASTPMSLNYGYTF. This chain joins TRBV28 and TRBJ1-2; D remains ambiguous. The germline V gene has CDR1 MDHEN and CDR2 SYDVKM. Trimming cost V 7 bases and J 2 bases, with 14 bases left between them. The CDR3 runs 14 residues.

V gene TRBV9 combines with J gene TRBJ1-3, with D possibly matching TRBD1 (6 bases). The CDR3 is made up of 18 amino acids. Germline V gene sequence: CDR1 SGDLS, CDR2 YYNGEE. V was clipped by 0 bases and J by 0 bases, with 16 bases between them. The CDR3 bases are TGTGCCAGCAGCGTAGCGTCGGGACAAGGGAGCTCTGGAAACACCATATATTTT. Its protein is CASSVASGQGSSGNTIYF.

The chain links TRBV9 to TRBJ2-5, with D perhaps TRBD2 (7 bases). CDR3 size: 15 residues. CDR1 is SGDLS, CDR2 YYNGEE, per germline. The V end lost 4 bases, the J end lost 1 base, and 14 bases lay between the germline ends. The CDR3 DNA reads TGTGCCAGCAGCCTGGGGGCTAGCGGCCAAGAGACCCAGTACTTC. As protein: CASSLGASGQETQYF.

The chain is built from TRBV6-5 and TRBJ2-2, with unresolved D. The CDR3 covers 16 residues. V lost 0 bases to trimming and J lost 0 bases, with 8 bases between them. Germline V gene data show CDR1 as MNHEY and CDR2 as SVGAGI. The CDR3 nucleotides are TGTGCCAGCAGTTACTCGGGGAACTCGAACACCGGGGAGCTGTTTTTT. Protein product: CASSYSGNSNTGELFF.

A single count supports this clone. In DNA, the CDR3 is TGTGCCAGCTCACCAGAGGGGGAGGCCTATGGCTACACCTTC. This codes for CASSPEGEAYGYTF. V usage is TRBV18 and J usage is TRBJ1-2; D perhaps matches TRBD1 (6 bases). Deletions cut 2 bases from V and 4 bases from J, with 11 bases between. Germline CDR1 reads KGHSH; CDR2 reads LQKENI. CDR3 length: 14 residues.

This clone was counted only a few times. V gene TRBV7-9 combines with J gene TRBJ1-1; tentative D call: TRBD1 (5 bases). The CDR3 is 13 amino acids. The V and J ends lost 7 bases and 1 base respectively, with 10 bases between them. CDR1 SEHNR and CDR2 FQNEAQ come from the germline V gene (reference sequence). The CDR3 nucleotides are TGTGCCAGCAACAAACAGGAGAACACTGAAGCTTTCTTT. Its protein product is CASNKQENTEAFF.

The rearrangement uses TRBV21-1 and TRBJ2-1; TRBD2 is the table's D call and was not checked against the DNA. TRBV21-1 constitutes a pseudogene. The CDR3 spans 15 residues. CDR3 DNA: TGTGCCCAAAAACGCCGCGGGAGACATTACAATGAGCAGTTCTTC. Translating it yields CAQKRRGRHYNEQFF.

This chain links TRBV10-3 with TRBJ2-5; D ambiguous. Trimming cost V 10 bases and J 2 bases, with 17 bases left between them. The CDR3 runs 14 residues. Germline V lookup: CDR1 ENHRY, CDR2 SYGVKD. The CDR3 loop reads CAKRPGRLQETQYF. The CDR3 coding sequence is TGTGCCAAGCGCCCCGGTCGGTTGCAAGAGACCCAGTACTTC.

V is TRBV5-4 and J is TRBJ2-7; 7 nucleotides line up with TRBD2. V trimming: 5 bases; J trimming: 1 base; junction bases outside the gene matches: 6. The CDR3 has 14 residues. Germline V lookup: CDR1 SGHNT, CDR2 YYREEE (reference sequence). CDR3 DNA: TGTGCCAGCAGGCTGACGGGGGGTTCCTACGAGCAGTACTTC. Amino acid sequence: CASRLTGGSYEQYF.

This clone has a handful of counts. The DNA of the CDR3 is TGTGCCAGCAGGAGGACAGGGGAGACTGAAGCTTTCTTT. It specifies CASRRTGETEAFF. V usage is TRBV6-1 and J usage is TRBJ1-1; 9 nucleotides line up with TRBD1. The germline CDR1 and CDR2 sequences are MNHNS and SASEGT. Trimming at V came to 6 bases and at J to 5 bases, leaving 4 bases not matched to a gene. The CDR3 contains 13 residues.

The rearrangement joins TRBV10-3 to TRBJ2-7; TRBD1 aligns across 8 bases. Germline V lookup: CDR1 ENHRY, CDR2 SYGVKD. V was pared by 6 bases and J by 4 bases, with 20 bases of the junction left unmatched. The length of the CDR3 is 18 residues. The CDR3 DNA reads as TGTGCCATCAGGTCTAATCAGGGGGCCCTGACTAGAGGATACGAGCAGTACTTC. Its translation is CAIRSNQGALTRGYEQYF.

This chain uses TRBV5-1 with TRBJ2-1; D may be TRBD1 (6 bases). This CDR3 has 14 amino acids. The V and J ends lost 4 bases and 6 bases respectively, with 14 bases between them. Germline-derived CDR1 and CDR2 are SGHRS and YFSETQ. In DNA, the CDR3 is TGCGCCAGCAGCCCCACCGGGACACTCAATGAGCAGTTCTTC. This encodes CASSPTGTLNEQFF.

The rearrangement joins TRBV9 to TRBJ1-1; the D is unclear. This CDR3 is built from 12 residues. Germline V gives CDR1 SGDLS, CDR2 YYNGEE. V was shortened by 2 bases and J by 7 bases, with 9 bases between the two germline ends. The DNA of the CDR3 is TGTGCCAGCAGCGTTGACCAGAGTGAAGCTTTCTTT. Translation: CASSVDQSEAFF.

This clone appeared a few times. This sequence joins TRBV7-2 and TRBJ2-2; TRBD2 matches at 10 bases. The germline CDR1 and CDR2 sequences are SGHTA and FQGNSA. The CDR3 covers 15 residues. Trimming removed 3 bases from V and 7 bases from J; junction bases left unmatched: 5. DNA for the CDR3: TGTGCCAGCAGCTTCAGCGGGGGGGCCTACGGGGAGCTGTTTTTT. This translates into CASSFSGGAYGELFF.

The chain links TRBV10-3 to TRBJ1-4; D not certain. The CDR3 is made up of 12 amino acids. Trimming shortened V by 2 bases and J by 8 bases, and 6 bases separated the two germline ends. Germline V gene lookup returns CDR1 ENHRY and CDR2 SYGVKD. CDR3 sequence: CAISEDSEKLFF. The CDR3 coding sequence is TGTGCCATCAGTGAGGACTCGGAAAAACTGTTTTTT.

This clone was seen more than once but under ten times. The chain uses TRBV2 and TRBJ1-2; TRBD1 aligns across 9 bases. The CDR3 is made up of 15 amino acids. Germline values: CDR1 SNHLY, CDR2 FYNNEI. J was trimmed by 4 bases and V by 5 bases; bases with no gene match: 8. In DNA, the CDR3 is TGTGCCAGCAGTACCGGCCGGGACAGGGTCTATGGCTACACCTTC. Amino acid sequence: CASSTGRDRVYGYTF. Full variable domain (remainder filled in from reference TRBV2 and TRBJ1-2): EPEVTQTPSHQVTQMGQEVILRCVPISNHLYFYWYRQILGQKVEFLVSFYNNEISEKSEIFDDQFSVERPDGSNFTLKIRSTKLEDSAMYFCASSTGRDRVYGYTFGSGTRLTVV.

This clone was recorded only once. The chain links TRBV28 to TRBJ2-5, with a possible D match to TRBD1 (5 bases). Trimming stripped 8 bases from V and 1 base from J, with 17 bases between. The CDR3 is 15 amino acids. CDR1 is MDHEN and CDR2 is SYDVKM in the germline V gene. CDR3 sequence reads: CASSPSGAVQETQYF. The CDR3, as DNA: TGTGCCAGCTCCCCGAGTGGGGCAGTCCAAGAGACCCAGTACTTC. The complete variable domain, with remaining parts taken from reference TRBV28 and TRBJ2-5, reads DVKVTQSSRYLVKRTGEKVFLECVQDMDHENMFWYRQDPGLGLRLIYFSYDVKMKEKGDIPEGYSVSREKKERFSLILESASTNQTSMYLCASSPSGAVQETQYFGPGTRLLVL.

V usage is TRBV27 and J usage is TRBJ2-5, with D hard to call. Germline V gene sequence: CDR1 MNHEY, CDR2 SMNVEV (reference sequence). The CDR3 extends over 12 amino acids. The V end lost 4 bases, the J end lost 1 base, and 4 bases lay between the germline ends. The DNA for the CDR3 is TGTGCCAGCAGTTCCCTCCAAGAGACCCAGTACTTC. This gives the protein CASSSLQETQYF.

This chain joins TRBV6-5 and TRBJ2-7, with D uncertain. V lost 5 bases to trimming and J lost 6 bases, with 8 bases between them. This CDR3 contains 11 residues. Per the germline V gene, CDR1 is MNHEY and CDR2 is SVGAGI. The CDR3 nucleotides are TGTGCCAGCAGTGAAATGGGCGAGCAGTACTTC. It yields the protein CASSEMGEQYF.

This clone was counted between two and nine times. The chain recombines TRBV5-1 with TRBJ1-1, with D possibly TRBD1 on 6 matching bases. The germline V and J ends were trimmed by 2 bases and 1 base, with 15 bases remaining between them. The CDR3 runs 16 residues. The germline V gene encodes CDR1 SGHRS and CDR2 YFSETQ. The CDR3 sequence is CASSLLEQGENTEAFF. The CDR3 DNA is TGCGCCAGCAGCTTACTTGAACAGGGCGAGAACACTGAAGCTTTCTTT.

This rearrangement joins TRBV5-1 to TRBJ2-3, with D possibly TRBD2 on 6 matching bases. Looked up from germline, CDR1 is SGHRS and CDR2 is YFSETQ. CDR3 size: 15 residues. The V end was cut by 5 bases, the J end by 5 bases, with 18 bases between. CDR3 amino acids: CASSEKGTGGDTQYF. The CDR3, as DNA: TGCGCCAGCAGTGAGAAAGGGACCGGGGGAGATACGCAGTATTTT.

This clone was found a few times. The chain couples TRBV19 to TRBJ2-2; TRBD1 agrees at 10 bases. The CDR3 has 17 residues. V was clipped by 5 bases and J by 0 bases; unmatched bases: 6. Germline values: CDR1 LNHDA, CDR2 SQIVND (reference sequence). In nucleotides, the CDR3 is TGTGCCAGTAGTGCCGGGACAGGGGAACCGAACACCGGGGAGCTGTTTTTT. Its protein product is CASSAGTGEPNTGELFF.

The chain is built from TRBV4-1 and TRBJ2-5; D tentatively reads TRBD1 or TRBD2 (5 bases each). Trimming left V 0 bases short and J 7 bases short, with 18 bases between. Germline V gives CDR1 MGHRA, CDR2 YSYEKL. The CDR3 covers 16 residues. CDR3 DNA sequence: TGCGCCAGCAGCCAAGAAGCCAGGGCCCGAGGAGGGACCCAGTACTTC. Protein sequence: CASSQEARARGGTQYF.

The gene calls are TRBV5-1 and TRBJ1-1, with D unclear. V lost 7 bases to trimming and J lost 1 base, with 17 bases between them. CDR1 and CDR2 from the germline V gene are SGHRS and YFSETQ. The CDR3 loop spans 15 amino acids. The CDR3 DNA sequence: TGCGCCAGCGAGGATGGGAGGTTCAGGAACACTGAAGCTTTCTTT. Translation gives CASEDGRFRNTEAFF. Filled out from reference TRBV5-1 and TRBJ1-1, the complete variable domain reads KAGVTQTPRYLIKTRGQQVTLSCSPISGHRSVSWYQQTPGQGLQFLFEYFSETQRNKGNFPGRFSGRQFSNSRSEMNVSTLELGDSALYLCASEDGRFRNTEAFFGQGTRLTVV.

The chain uses TRBV2 and TRBJ2-3; possibly TRBD2 for D (5 bases). The ends were cut back, 1 base at V and 2 bases at J, with 7 bases in the middle. Looked up from germline, CDR1 is SNHLY and CDR2 is FYNNEI. The CDR3 contains 14 residues. The CDR3 loop reads CASSEGTYTDTQYF. The CDR3 region has the DNA TGTGCCAGCAGTGAAGGGACTTACACAGATACGCAGTATTTT.

The chain recombines TRBV19 with TRBJ2-7, with D perhaps matching TRBD1 (5 bases). CDR1 LNHDA and CDR2 SQIVND come from the germline V gene (reference sequence). This CDR3 has 12 amino acids. The V gene lost 9 bases and the J gene lost 4 bases, with 13 bases spanning the gap. The CDR3 nucleotides are TGTGCCAGCGGTCGGACAATTTACGAGCAGTACTTC. Protein: CASGRTIYEQYF.

The chain joins TRBV4-1 to TRBJ1-5; a possible D gene is TRBD1 (5 bases). The germline V and J ends were trimmed by 5 bases and 3 bases, with 20 bases remaining between them. CDR1 is MGHRA and CDR2 is YSYEKL in the germline V gene. This CDR3 has 17 amino acids. CDR3 amino acids: CASSALGSGRDNQPQHF. Here the CDR3 DNA reads TGCGCCAGCAGCGCCTTAGGGTCGGGACGGGACAATCAGCCCCAGCATTTT.